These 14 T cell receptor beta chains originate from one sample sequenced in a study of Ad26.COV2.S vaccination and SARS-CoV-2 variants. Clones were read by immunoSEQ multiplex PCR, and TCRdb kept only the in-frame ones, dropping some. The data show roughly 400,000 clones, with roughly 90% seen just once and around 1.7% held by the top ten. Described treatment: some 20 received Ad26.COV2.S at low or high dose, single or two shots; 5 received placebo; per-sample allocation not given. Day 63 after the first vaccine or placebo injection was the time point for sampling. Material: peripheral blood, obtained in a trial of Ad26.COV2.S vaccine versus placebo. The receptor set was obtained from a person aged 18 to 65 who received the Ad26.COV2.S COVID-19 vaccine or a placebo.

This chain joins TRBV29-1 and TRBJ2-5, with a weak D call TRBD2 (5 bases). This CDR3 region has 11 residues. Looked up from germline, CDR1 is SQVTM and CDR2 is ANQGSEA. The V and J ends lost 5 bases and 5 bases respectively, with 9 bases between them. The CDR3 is CSVTRSETQYF. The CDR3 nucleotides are TGCAGCGTTACTAGATCGGAGACCCAGTACTTC.

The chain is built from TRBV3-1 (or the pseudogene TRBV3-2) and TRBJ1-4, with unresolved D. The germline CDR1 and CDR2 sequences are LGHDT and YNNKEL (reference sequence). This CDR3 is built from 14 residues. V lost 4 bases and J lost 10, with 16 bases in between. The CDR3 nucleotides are TGTGCCAGCAGCCCCCACAGTGTTCCTGGAAAACTGTTTTTT. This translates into CASSPHSVPGKLFF.

In DNA form, the CDR3 reads TGCGCCAGCAGCTTGGACTCGAACACTGAAGCTTTCTTT. This gives the protein CASSLDSNTEAFF. V gene TRBV5-1 combines with J gene TRBJ1-1; D gene uncertain. V lost 0 bases to trimming and J lost 1 base, with 4 bases between them. This CDR3 is 13 amino acids long. Germline CDR1 and CDR2: SGHRS and YFSETQ.

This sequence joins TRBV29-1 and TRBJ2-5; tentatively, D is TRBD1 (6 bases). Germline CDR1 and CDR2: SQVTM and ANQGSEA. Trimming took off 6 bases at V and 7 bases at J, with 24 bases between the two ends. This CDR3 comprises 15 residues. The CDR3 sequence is CSVTRGHTDMGTQYF. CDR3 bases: TGCAGCGTGACAAGGGGACACACCGATATGGGGACCCAGTACTTC.

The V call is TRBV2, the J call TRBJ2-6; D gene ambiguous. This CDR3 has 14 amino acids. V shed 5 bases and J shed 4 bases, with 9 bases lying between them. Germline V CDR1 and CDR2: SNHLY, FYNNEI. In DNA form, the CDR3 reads TGTGCCAGCAGTATAGGGTCCGGGGCCAACGTCCTGACTTTC. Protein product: CASSIGSGANVLTF.

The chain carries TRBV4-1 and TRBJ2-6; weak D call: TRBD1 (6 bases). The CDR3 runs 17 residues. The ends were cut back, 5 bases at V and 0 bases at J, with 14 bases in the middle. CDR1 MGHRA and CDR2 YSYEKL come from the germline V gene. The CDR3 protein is CASSKQEDSSGANVLTF. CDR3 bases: TGCGCCAGCAGCAAACAGGAGGACAGCTCTGGGGCCAACGTCCTGACTTTC.

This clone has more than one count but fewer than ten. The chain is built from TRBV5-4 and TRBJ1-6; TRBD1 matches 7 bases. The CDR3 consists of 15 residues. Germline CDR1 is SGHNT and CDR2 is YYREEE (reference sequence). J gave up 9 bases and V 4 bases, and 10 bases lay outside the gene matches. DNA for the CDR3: TGTGCCAGCAGCCACCACCCGAGACAGGGTTCACCCCTCCACTTT. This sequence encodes CASSHHPRQGSPLHF.

This CDR3 reads CASSKTTGEHTGELFF. In nucleotides, the CDR3 is TGTGCCAGCAGCAAGACTACAGGGGAACACACCGGGGAGCTGTTTTTT. The J gene is TRBJ2-2, the V gene TRBV21-1; the table assigns TRBD1, which was not confirmed against the DNA. TRBV21-1 is classified as a pseudogene. The CDR3 contains 16 residues.

CDR3 bases: TGTGCCAGCAGCCTGTCAGGGGAGGTGTTCTATGGCTACACCTTC. This translates into CASSLSGEVFYGYTF. The J gene is TRBJ1-2, the V gene TRBV14; TRBD1 might be the D (6 bases). The germline gives CDR1 SGHDN, CDR2 FVKESK. V was trimmed by 4 bases and J by 4 bases, leaving 16 bases between them. The CDR3 is 15 amino acids.

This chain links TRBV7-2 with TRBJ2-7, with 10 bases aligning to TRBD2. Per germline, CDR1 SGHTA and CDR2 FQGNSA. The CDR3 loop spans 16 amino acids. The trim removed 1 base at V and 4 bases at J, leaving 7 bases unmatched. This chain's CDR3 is CASSLDSGGAGYEQYF. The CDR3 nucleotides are TGTGCCAGCAGCTTAGACAGCGGGGGGGCCGGATACGAGCAGTACTTC.

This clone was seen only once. The CDR3 is CAWSGRVYGNTIYF. The CDR3 DNA reads as TGTGCCTGGAGCGGCCGCGTATATGGAAACACCATATATTTT. The V and J genes are TRBV30 and TRBJ1-3; unclear D gene. The CDR3 is 14 amino acids. Germline lookup yields CDR1 GTSNPN and CDR2 SVGIG (reference sequence). V was trimmed by 3 bases and J by 3 bases, leaving 12 bases between them.

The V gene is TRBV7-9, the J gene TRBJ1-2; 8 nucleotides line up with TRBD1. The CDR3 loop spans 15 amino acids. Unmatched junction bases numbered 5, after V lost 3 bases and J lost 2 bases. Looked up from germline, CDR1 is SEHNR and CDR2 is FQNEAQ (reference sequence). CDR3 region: CASSLGTGVNYGYTF. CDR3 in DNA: TGTGCCAGCAGCTTGGGGACAGGAGTGAACTATGGCTACACCTTC.

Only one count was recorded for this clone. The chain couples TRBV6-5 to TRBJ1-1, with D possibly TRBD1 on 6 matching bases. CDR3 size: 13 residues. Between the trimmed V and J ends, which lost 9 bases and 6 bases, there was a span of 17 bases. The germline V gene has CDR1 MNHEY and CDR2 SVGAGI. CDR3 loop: CASDRNRVPEAFF. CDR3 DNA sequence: TGTGCCAGTGACAGAAACAGGGTCCCTGAAGCTTTCTTT.

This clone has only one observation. In DNA form, the CDR3 reads TGTGCCATCAGTGAGTCGAACGGTAACACTGAAGCTTTCTTT. Translating gives CAISESNGNTEAFF. The rearrangement links TRBV10-3 to TRBJ1-1; D is uncertain. Trimming left V 0 bases short and J 2 bases short, with 7 bases between. The CDR3 is 14 amino acids. Germline CDR1 is ENHRY and CDR2 is SYGVKD.